This T cell receptor beta chain was sequenced in a study of shared clonotypes between healthy human individuals. Study information: Plates per donor: three CD4 naive, three CD4 memory, two CD8 naive, one CD8 memory.

Study-level results: Estimated richness was generally greater in naive than memory subsets. A handful of donors held 4.5% to 5% of naive CD4 clonotypes in common.

Germline V lookup: CDR1 SGHRS, CDR2 YFSETQ. Germline trimming cut 5 bases from V and 2 bases from J; bases unmatched to any gene: 8. There are 15 residues in the CDR3. With regard to this clone: Its antigen remains unidentified.

Assay used: immunoSEQ multiplex PCR; TCRdb lists only in-frame clones, some missing. The data contain roughly 2.4 million clones, more than 90% of them seen just once; the ten biggest clones take up roughly 0.13%. CD4+ cell separation produced CD45RA+ naive and CD45RA-negative memory subsets. The gene calls are TRBV5-1 and TRBJ2-3; 7 positions agree with TRBD1. Sequenced: naive CD4+ T cells sorted from blood. Subset given: CD45RA+ positively selected. This receptor was obtained from a man aged 18 to 29 in good health. The CDR3 nucleotides are TGCGCCAGCAGTCGGAGGACAGGAACCACAGATACGCAGTATTTT. Translation: CASSRRTGTTDTQYF.